The text below deals with one TCR beta chain. This sample was included in a study of T-cell memory formation after mild COVID-19. TCRdb re-derived calls from the 5' RACE reads in MiXCR, one entry per CDR3 protein. The sample lists a few hundred thousand distinct CDR3 sequences, approximately 15% occurring once. The germline V gene has CDR1 LGHNA and CDR2 YNFKEQ. V gave up 0 bases and J gave up 11 bases, with 19 bases separating them. There are 15 residues in the CDR3. The chain has TRBV4-2 and TRBJ1-1, with D tentatively TRBD1 (5 bases). Sequencing used PBMCs or a T cell subset sorted from them (not recorded which). This clonotype originated in a young man who had mild COVID-19 (a few samples of this study predate the infection). Cell type and time point are not known. The CDR3 loop is CASSQEDGKEGDAFF. Written as DNA, the CDR3 is TGTGCCAGCAGCCAAGAAGACGGGAAAGAAGGGGACGCTTTCTTT.